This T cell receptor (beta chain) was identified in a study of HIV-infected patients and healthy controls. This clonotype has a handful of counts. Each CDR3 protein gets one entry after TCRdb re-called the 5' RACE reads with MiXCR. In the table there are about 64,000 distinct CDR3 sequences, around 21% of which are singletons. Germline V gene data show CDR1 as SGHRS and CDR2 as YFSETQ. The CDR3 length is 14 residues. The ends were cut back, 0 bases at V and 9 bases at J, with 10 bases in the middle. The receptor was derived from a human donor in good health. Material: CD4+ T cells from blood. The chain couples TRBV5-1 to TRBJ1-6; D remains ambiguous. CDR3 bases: TGCGCCAGCAGCTTGGAAACCCAAGGTTCACCCCTCCACTTT. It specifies CASSLETQGSPLHF.